This entry features one TCR beta chain sequence. Repertoires were generated with immunoSEQ multiplex PCR, while TCRdb's copy carries only in-frame clones and drops some. This table has 65,000 to 85,000 clones, roughly 96% appearing once. This record comes from a study of technical replicates of blood from a few donors. The CDR3 is made up of 13 amino acids. Trimming took off 2 bases at V and 1 base at J, with 9 bases between the two ends. The germline V gene has CDR1 GTSNPN and CDR2 SVGIG (reference sequence). The sample comprised T cells isolated from PBMCs. The receptor's source is a human donor in good health. The genes are TRBV30 and TRBJ2-7, with TRBD2 as a possible D gene (5 bases). CDR3 loop: CAWSQDLSYEQYF. CDR3 DNA sequence: TGTGCCTGGAGTCAGGACTTATCCTACGAGCAGTACTTC. The full variable domain, in which reference TRBV30 and TRBJ2-7 provide the parts outside the CDR3, is SQTIHQWPATLVQPVGSPLSLECTVEGTSNPNLYWYRQAAGRGLQLLFYSVGIGQISSEVPQNLSASRPQDRQFILSSKKLLLSDSGFYLCAWSQDLSYEQYFGPGTRLTVT.